The next 26 T cell receptor beta chains were all read from a single sample in a study of blood T cell repertoires in COVID-19. Assay used: immunoSEQ multiplex PCR; TCRdb lists only in-frame clones, some missing. The table lists about 230,000 clones, 65% to 90% of them singletons, with less than 7.5% in the top ten. The specimen sequenced was peripheral blood. These receptors were obtained from a woman aged 50 to 60 with acute or convalescent COVID-19.

The rearrangement links TRBV6-5 to TRBJ1-2; D remains ambiguous. Germline V gene lookup returns CDR1 MNHEY and CDR2 SVGAGI. V was shortened by 8 bases and J by 4 bases, with 20 bases between the two germline ends. This CDR3 is 15 amino acids long. The CDR3 sequence: CASGKSAQAGYGYTF. The DNA for the CDR3 is TGTGCCAGCGGAAAATCGGCCCAGGCGGGCTATGGCTACACCTTC.

The chain combines TRBV20-1 with TRBJ1-4; weak D call: TRBD1 (5 bases). The ends were cut back, 3 bases at V and 8 bases at J, with 13 bases in the middle. Germline values: CDR1 DFQATT, CDR2 SNEGSKA (reference sequence). The CDR3 extends over 13 amino acids. CDR3 in DNA: TGCAGTGCTAGTAGTAGGGGTCGCGAAAAACTGTTTTTT. This codes for CSASSRGREKLFF.

The J gene is TRBJ2-2, the V gene TRBV20-1; the D gene is possibly TRBD2 (5 bases). The germline V gene encodes CDR1 DFQATT and CDR2 SNEGSKA (reference sequence). V dropped 7 bases and J dropped 5 bases, with 8 bases sitting between them. The CDR3 runs 11 residues. The CDR3 protein is CSVTKTGELFF. The CDR3 DNA follows: TGCAGTGTGACTAAGACCGGGGAGCTGTTTTTT.

The chain is built from TRBV7-2 and TRBJ1-1, with 10 bases fitting TRBD1. Germline CDR1 SGHTA, CDR2 FQGNSA. The CDR3 extends over 19 amino acids. V was clipped by 6 bases and J by 0 bases; unmatched bases: 16. CDR3 bases: TGTGCCAGCAGGCGATTAAGCGACAGGGGGCTCTCGGTGAACACTGAAGCTTTCTTT. Residues: CASRRLSDRGLSVNTEAFF.

This chain links TRBV5-1 with TRBJ2-1, with TRBD1 matching over 8 bases. The CDR3 consists of 15 residues. In germline, CDR1 is SGHRS, CDR2 YFSETQ. Trimming took 0 bases from V and 5 from J; bases not matched to a gene: 4. The CDR3 spells CASSLGQGRHNEQFF. CDR3 DNA sequence: TGCGCCAGCAGCTTGGGACAGGGGCGCCACAATGAGCAGTTCTTC.

This clone has a single count. V gene TRBV6-5 combines with J gene TRBJ2-1; 12 bases are shared with TRBD2. This CDR3 spans 13 amino acids. Germline CDR1 reads MNHEY; CDR2 reads SVGAGI. The J segment lost 8 bases and the V segment lost 6 bases, leaving 2 bases of the junction unmatched. CDR3 amino acids: CASRLAGGHEQFF. CDR3 in DNA: TGTGCCAGCAGACTAGCGGGGGGTCATGAGCAGTTCTTC.

V usage is TRBV7-9 and J usage is TRBJ1-4; 7 bases map to TRBD1. This CDR3 has 15 residues. J lost 5 bases, V lost 5 bases, and 8 bases had no gene match. The germline gives CDR1 SEHNR, CDR2 FQNEAQ (reference sequence). The CDR3 loop is CASSPGDRLNEKLFF. CDR3 DNA sequence: TGTGCCAGCAGCCCCGGGGACAGACTAAATGAAAAACTGTTTTTT.

The rearrangement links TRBV19 to TRBJ1-2; 9 positions agree with TRBD1. CDR3 size: 15 residues. Germline V gives CDR1 LNHDA, CDR2 SQIVND (reference sequence). Trimming at V came to 5 bases and at J to 8 bases, leaving 12 bases not matched to a gene. This CDR3 reads CASSSPGGTGTGYTF. The CDR3 DNA follows: TGTGCCAGTAGTTCCCCCGGCGGGACAGGGACCGGCTACACCTTC.

This clone was counted once. The chain combines TRBV24-1 with TRBJ1-1; no clear D gene. This CDR3 comprises 14 residues. Trimming removed 5 bases at V and 0 bases at J, with 9 bases between. Germline V lookup: CDR1 KGHDR, CDR2 SFDVKD. Here the CDR3 DNA reads TGTGCCACCAGTGGTGGAGACCTGAACACTGAAGCTTTCTTT. It is translated as CATSGGDLNTEAFF.

The J gene is TRBJ1-2, the V gene TRBV3-1 (or the pseudogene TRBV3-2); the D is unclear. This CDR3 spans 14 amino acids. Per germline, CDR1 LGHDT and CDR2 YNNKEL (reference sequence). Trimming cost V 2 bases and J 4 bases, with 11 bases left between them. DNA for the CDR3: TGTGCCAGCAGCCAACCTCCGGGGAGCTATGGCTACACCTTC. Translation: CASSQPPGSYGYTF.

The chain uses TRBV18 and TRBJ2-3; 10 nucleotides match TRBD1. Germline V gives CDR1 KGHSH, CDR2 LQKENI. The CDR3 length is 17 residues. V shed 3 bases and J 2 bases; nucleotides not matched to a gene: 8. CDR3 sequence (DNA): TGTGCCAGCTCACCGGGCCGGGACAGGGGATCCACAGATACGCAGTATTTT. Encoded protein: CASSPGRDRGSTDTQYF.

The chain carries TRBV19 and TRBJ2-7, with 7 bases lining up with TRBD1. This CDR3 comprises 12 residues. V gave up 8 bases and J gave up 7 bases; unmatched junction bases: 8. The germline V gene encodes CDR1 LNHDA and CDR2 SQIVND (reference sequence). CDR3 nucleotides: TGTGCCAGTTCGGACAGGCTCGAGGAGCAGTACTTC. Translating it yields CASSDRLEEQYF.

V usage is TRBV2 and J usage is TRBJ1-2; 9 positions agree with TRBD1. The CDR3 covers 13 residues. With V trimmed by 8 bases and J by 2 bases, 3 bases remained unmatched. Per the germline V gene, CDR1 is SNHLY and CDR2 is FYNNEI. CDR3 protein: CASWDRENYGYTF. The CDR3 bases are TGTGCCAGCTGGGACAGGGAAAACTATGGCTACACCTTC.

The chain combines TRBV7-3 with TRBJ2-3; 11 bases match TRBD1. Germline values: CDR1 SGHTA, CDR2 FQGTGA. The length of the CDR3 is 15 residues. The V and J ends lost 8 bases and 2 bases, in that order; junction bases with no gene match: 6. CDR3 nucleotides: TGTGCCAGCGGCCAGGACAGGGGGCTCACAGATACGCAGTATTTT. Its translation: CASGQDRGLTDTQYF.

CDR3: CASSQVVVRAQYF. CDR3 coding DNA: TGTGCCAGCAGCCAAGTAGTAGTTCGGGCGCAGTATTTT. The V gene is TRBV14, the J gene TRBJ2-3, with D unresolved. V was shortened by 1 base and J by 10 bases, with 12 bases between the two germline ends. The germline CDR1 and CDR2 sequences are SGHDN and FVKESK. The length of the CDR3 is 13 residues.

This clone has only a few counts. The CDR3 bases are TGTGCCTGGGCTCTGAGGGGGCTGGGTGAAAAACTGTTTTTT. It translates to CAWALRGLGEKLFF. The V call is TRBV30, the J call TRBJ1-4, with 7 bases aligning to TRBD1. This CDR3 is 14 amino acids long. V dropped 5 bases and J dropped 7; count of bases not matched to a gene: 10. The germline V gene encodes CDR1 GTSNPN and CDR2 SVGIG (reference sequence).

This clone has only one observation. V gene TRBV19 combines with J gene TRBJ2-2; TRBD1 agrees at 11 bases. Germline assignment: CDR1 LNHDA and CDR2 SQIVND (reference sequence). This CDR3 has 18 residues. V shed 0 bases, J shed 7 bases, and the junction held 10 bases outside the gene matches. For the CDR3, the DNA is TGTGCCAGTAGTATAGATGCGGACAGGGGGCTTTCCCTCGGGGAGCTGTTTTTT. Its translation: CASSIDADRGLSLGELFF.

This chain links TRBV7-2 with TRBJ1-6; D gene unclear. Germline V lookup: CDR1 SGHTA, CDR2 FQGNSA. V was cut by 5 bases and J by 5 bases, with 13 bases left in between. This CDR3 is built from 15 residues. This chain's CDR3 is CASSPVGNHNSPLHF. Written as DNA, the CDR3 is TGTGCCAGCAGCCCCGTCGGTAACCATAATTCACCCCTCCACTTT.

The chain combines TRBV19 with TRBJ2-1; 8 bases align to TRBD2. Germline assignment: CDR1 LNHDA and CDR2 SQIVND (reference sequence). CDR3 length: 14 amino acids. V trimming: 8 bases; J trimming: 9 bases; junction bases outside the gene matches: 12. CDR3 amino acids: CASQGLAAPPEQFF. The CDR3, as DNA: TGTGCCAGTCAAGGACTAGCCGCACCCCCTGAGCAGTTCTTC.

J is TRBJ1-2 and V is TRBV27, with D possibly matching TRBD1 (5 bases). The V gene's germline CDR1 is MNHEY and CDR2 SMNVEV (reference sequence). The CDR3 runs 14 residues. Trimming shortened V by 3 bases and J by 4 bases, and 12 bases separated the two germline ends. CDR3 DNA sequence: TGTGCCAGCAGTTTGAAAGGGGAAGGCTATGGCTACACCTTC. Protein sequence: CASSLKGEGYGYTF.

The chain combines TRBV5-1 with TRBJ1-1, with D possibly being TRBD1 (5 bases). Germline CDR1 SGHRS, CDR2 YFSETQ. The CDR3 is 13 residues long. The V and J ends lost 4 bases and 6 bases respectively, with 13 bases between them. CDR3 nucleotides: TGCGCCAGCAGCGCGGACATTCGATCTGAAGCTTTCTTT. Its translation is CASSADIRSEAFF.

CDR3 sequence reads: CASRERQGATGELFF. The CDR3 DNA reads as TGTGCCAGTAGGGAGAGACAGGGGGCAACCGGGGAGCTGTTTTTT. The chain employs TRBV19 and TRBJ2-2; TRBD1 agrees at 10 bases. The CDR3 extends over 15 amino acids. The V segment lost 6 bases and the J segment 5 bases; nucleotides outside the gene matches: 6. The germline CDR1 and CDR2 sequences are LNHDA and SQIVND (reference sequence).

The CDR3 nucleotides read TGCGCCAGCAGCTCCAAGGGGCCGACGAACACCGGGGAGCTGTTTTTT. Protein sequence: CASSSKGPTNTGELFF. The rearrangement links TRBV5-1 to TRBJ2-2; weak D call: TRBD1 (5 bases). Trimming left V 3 bases short and J 0 bases short, with 12 bases between. CDR1 SGHRS and CDR2 YFSETQ come from the germline V gene. The length of the CDR3 is 16 residues. Complete variable domain (other parts from reference TRBV5-1 and TRBJ2-2): KAGVTQTPRYLIKTRGQQVTLSCSPISGHRSVSWYQQTPGQGLQFLFEYFSETQRNKGNFPGRFSGRQFSNSRSEMNVSTLELGDSALYLCASSSKGPTNTGELFFGEGSRLTVL.

The chain is built from TRBV12-3 or TRBV12-4 and TRBJ1-2; unclear D gene. This CDR3 spans 12 amino acids. V was pared by 1 base and J by 5 bases, with 5 bases between. Here the CDR3 reads CASSLGAYGYTF. CDR3 in DNA: TGTGCCAGCAGTTTAGGGGCATATGGCTACACCTTC.

The chain employs TRBV6-5 and TRBJ2-3; D is unclear. The V end was cut by 7 bases, the J end by 10 bases, with 15 bases between. Germline V CDR1 and CDR2: MNHEY, SVGAGI. This CDR3 comprises 12 residues. CDR3 protein: CASNRYREAQYF. The CDR3 DNA reads TGTGCCAGCAACCGTTATCGAGAGGCGCAGTATTTT.

This chain connects TRBV7-2 to TRBJ2-5, with 8 nucleotides matching TRBD2. Germline V gene data show CDR1 as SGHTA and CDR2 as FQGNSA. The CDR3 totals 14 residues. Trimming took 1 base from V and 4 from J; bases not matched to a gene: 2. In nucleotides, the CDR3 is TGTGCCAGCAGCTTAGTGAGCGGGAGAGAGACCCAGTACTTC. Encoded protein: CASSLVSGRETQYF.